This TCR beta chain was retrieved from a study of T cells after posttransplantation cyclophosphamide. Clones were sequenced by immunoSEQ multiplex PCR, and TCRdb holds only the in-frame ones, with some missing. This sample has about 10,000 clones, with approximately 95% found just once. This related bone marrow graft donor gave peripheral blood on the day of marrow donation. The naive gate required viable CD3+CD4+ or CD3+CD8+ cells with CCR7+CD45RA+CD45RO-CD95-CD27+CD28+ phenotype. Findings and limits, study-wide: TRB overlap between skin or GI tissue T cells and blood was limited.

On this clone: Its matching antigen is unknown.

The CDR3 length is 12 residues. CDR1 and CDR2 from the germline V gene are SQVTM and ANQGSEA. Germline trimming cut 2 bases from V and 4 bases from J; bases unmatched to any gene: 1. This receptor was taken from a young man in good health and a related stem cell transplant donor. The chain links TRBV29-1 to TRBJ2-5, with 7 bases identical to TRBD2. The sequenced material came from naive CD8+ T cells sorted from PBMCs. The CDR3 nucleotides read TGCAGCGTTGAAACGGGGGGAGAGACCCAGTACTTC. Translated, it gives CSVETGGETQYF.